These T cell receptor beta chains were read from a single sample in a study of shared clonotypes between healthy human individuals. Assay: immunoSEQ multiplex PCR; the TCRdb copy retains only in-frame clones and omits some. The profile shows about 2.1 million clones, 93% of them singletons. Sample: naive CD8+ T cells from PBMCs. The receptors originated from a man between 18 and 35 years old in good health. Some clones in this sample may be carry-over from other donors' samples. The conserved cysteine and the conserved F or W are not part of the CDR3 here. Fields, in order: V gene, J gene, CDR3 protein.

TRBV19	TRBJ1-2	ATQKRDGNYGYT
TRBV19	TRBJ1-1	ASNPPGRWNTEAF
TRBV7-9	TRBJ2-7	ASSYDDIAYEQY
TRBV2	TRBJ2-6	ASMAGRSGANVLT
TRBV27	TRBJ1-4	ASSWIRQGRNEKLF
TRBV6-1	TRBJ2-7	ASSVYRPSGRYEQY
TRBV5-6	TRBJ2-7	ASSSIGIYEQY
TRBV27	TRBJ1-5	ASSLYRAYNQPQH
TRBV28	TRBJ1-1	ASSFRRLSTEAF
TRBV12-5	TRBJ1-5	ASALGGNQPQH
TRBV11-2	TRBJ2-7	ASSTPSGSSYEQY
TRBV29-1	TRBJ2-1	SAPTGLNEQF
TRBV30	TRBJ1-5	AWSDGTGYGNQPQH
TRBV10-2	TRBJ2-3	ASSTRTVGPDTQY
TRBV21-1	TRBJ2-3	ASSNGRVDTQY
TRBV28	TRBJ2-7	ASSFRTGYEQY
TRBV4-1	TRBJ1-2	ASSPVGANYGYT
TRBV4-1	TRBJ1-1	ASSQDERSGTEAF
TRBV6-5	TRBJ2-7	ASSYNRGYEQY
TRBV7-3	TRBJ2-1	ASSLSGNEQF
TRBV7-9	TRBJ2-1	ASSSAYNEQF
TRBV28	TRBJ2-1	ASSITSGRALNEQF
TRBV4-2	TRBJ2-1	ASSSRDRVYNEQF
TRBV19	TRBJ2-7	ARDRDFTYYEQY
TRBV9	TRBJ2-2	ASSLAGAGGSHGLF
TRBV6-5	TRBJ1-2	ASSKTGRDYGYT
TRBV15	TRBJ1-6	ATSPRDPNSPLH
TRBV5-1	TRBJ1-1	ASSIRGTEAF
TRBV27	TRBJ2-7	ASRLTGGPYEQY
TRBV15	TRBJ1-2	ATSATNYGYT
TRBV9	TRBJ2-2	ASSVVGGLGNTGELF
TRBV30	TRBJ1-1	AWEPGTAMNTEAF
TRBV2	TRBJ2-7	ASESREIEQY
TRBV5-1	TRBJ2-3	ASSLERDLITDTQY
TRBV27	TRBJ2-1	ASSLSFGFDEQF
TRBV19	TRBJ1-4	ASSKRDSHNEKLF
TRBV2	TRBJ2-6	ASSEETRFSGANVLT
TRBV4-2	TRBJ2-7	ASSQAGTGIHEQY
TRBV30	TRBJ1-1	ACTGLGTIF
TRBV6-1	TRBJ1-2	ASSVLDRLYGYT
TRBV29-1	TRBJ2-1	SVGTYVYNEQF
TRBV7-8	TRBJ1-2	ASSQNRDGYGYT
TRBV10-1	TRBJ2-6	ASSGGGGSSGANVLT
TRBV19	TRBJ2-7	ASIPDRDSPSYEQY
TRBV28	TRBJ2-7	ASSFEGGSYEQY
TRBV25-1	TRBJ1-1	ASSGYLTDVNTEAF
TRBV5-5	TRBJ2-1	ASSLVGGVYNEQF
TRBV9	TRBJ2-5	ASSSGVVGGSYQETQY
TRBV19	TRBJ1-2	ASSIGRIYGYT
TRBV28	TRBJ2-7	ASSPLPQGGMEY
TRBV9	TRBJ1-1	ASSVGTGTEYTEAF
TRBV11-2	TRBJ2-3	ASSSPWGTDTQY
TRBV4-1	TRBJ2-1	ASSQDRAVRSYNEQF
TRBV11-2	TRBJ2-2	ASSLRGITGELF
TRBV5-1	TRBJ2-7	ASSLGSPRLGYEQY
TRBV7-2	TRBJ1-2	ASSLYTVSYGYT
TRBV5-4	TRBJ2-5	ASSPKREVETQY
TRBV6-5	TRBJ1-4	ASSHRTTNEKLF
TRBV11-2	TRBJ2-7	ASSLQGVLSYEQY